This T cell receptor (beta chain) is drawn from a study of CD8 T cells in Susac syndrome. Study details: Eight or nine of the sequenced Susac syndrome patients were in remission, and roughly 6 had active disease. Blood was drawn from patients with Susac syndrome. At that point, they were therapy-naive, on corticosteroids, or on intravenous immunoglobulin alone.

Trimming left V 4 bases short and J 4 bases short, with 11 bases between. The CDR3 sequence is 13 residues long. The authors reverse transcribed roughly 0.5 to 1 ug RNA with random hexamers. The method of amplification for TCR beta CDR3 was immunoSEQ multiplex PCR, covering 54 Vbeta and 13 Jbeta. TCRdb reprocessed the immunoSEQ multiplex PCR reads with MiXCR, giving one entry per CDR3 protein. The table shows 55,000 to 80,000 distinct CDR3 sequences, with 93% occurring only once. The CD8+ and CD4+ T cells were negatively isolated, with the TEMRA cells enriched by FACS. The chain is built from TRBV12-3 or TRBV12-4 and TRBJ2-7; tentatively, D is TRBD1 or TRBD2 (5 bases each). Sequenced input: CD4+ T cells from PBMCs. The sequence came from a human donor with Susac syndrome. This CDR3 is CASSSGTQYEQYF. Here the CDR3 DNA reads TGTGCCAGCAGTTCCGGGACCCAGTACGAGCAGTACTTC.